These T cell receptor beta chains were read from a single sample in a study of cytomegalovirus exposure and HLA in healthy donors. The repertoire was sequenced with immunoSEQ multiplex PCR; TCRdb's copy has only in-frame clones and lacks some. The table has about 140,000 clones, roughly 80% seen once. The specimen was PBMCs. Receptor source: a female donor in good health and CMV-seronegative. Both conserved end residues are part of each CDR3. A D gene is named only where the DNA matches it firmly.

V gene,D gene,CDR3 protein
TRBV5-1,NA,CASSPRDMGNEQFF
TRBV30,TRBD2,CAWNRRLAGVREQFF
TRBV27,TRBD1,CASSFADRGTHEQYF
TRBV6-6,NA,CASREGVLGEKLFF
TRBV5-8,NA,CASSLWVRAPTPNTEAFF
TRBV11-2,NA,CASSRGSSSGSNPSPLHF
TRBV2,TRBD1,CASLTGTGPYEQYF
TRBV18,NA,CASSRGGTNQPQHF
TRBV2,TRBD1,CASSGSPLGTVGYTF
TRBV2,TRBD2,CASTSGGGYEQYF
TRBV7-8,TRBD1,CASSSDPTGNQPQHF
TRBV15,NA,CATSRARTSGSYNSPLHF
TRBV9,TRBD1,CASSVAQGASYNEQFF
TRBV19,TRBD2,CASRPGLAASEQFF
TRBV2,TRBD1,CASRTGRDSPLHF
TRBV5-1,NA,CASSLEPTGEYGYPF
TRBV9,TRBD2,CASSASGRTSETQYF
TRBV5-6,TRBD1,CASSLGDRSNYGYTF
TRBV29-1,TRBD2,CSVINGGSRSGSYEQYF
TRBV23-1,TRBD1,CASSHNRDREDDEGTGAFF
TRBV5-4,TRBD1,CASSYGQAHYGYTF
TRBV29-1,TRBD1,CSVSDRGLNQPQHF
TRBV5-1,TRBD2,CASSTIAGGPNEQYF
TRBV7-9,NA,CASSLASGAGNEQFF
TRBV29-1,NA,CSVEGGVNQPQHF
TRBV27,TRBD1,CASSLGQAASYEQYF
TRBV28,NA,CAISGPQGWETQYF
TRBV7-3,NA,CASSLSGTGEQYF
TRBV5-1,TRBD1,CASSFTGQGNYEQFF
TRBV5-8,NA,CASSLDNRKNTEAFF
TRBV5-4,NA,CASSLAPFTNTEAFF
TRBV5-8,TRBD2,CASSPAGDRPYEQYF
TRBV5-5,NA,CASSLVARTYEQYF
TRBV7-2,TRBD2,CASSRLRVAGGPSYEQYF
TRBV6-5,TRBD2,CASSFLAGESYEQYF
TRBV7-9,NA,CASSLVESGNTQYF
TRBV28,NA,CASSRTPGWETQYF
TRBV19,NA,CASSISEQMNTEAFF
TRBV7-9,TRBD2,CASIPPGTGGVMETQYF
TRBV2,TRBD2,CASTPGAGGPYNEQFF
TRBV27,NA,CASSSGGNTEAFF
TRBV29-1,TRBD1,CSVRDSFYGYTF
TRBV6-5,TRBD2,CASSALAGELETQYF
TRBV7-9,TRBD2,CASSLGRPGTSSYNEQFF
TRBV4-1,NA,CASSLLGTQGADTQYF